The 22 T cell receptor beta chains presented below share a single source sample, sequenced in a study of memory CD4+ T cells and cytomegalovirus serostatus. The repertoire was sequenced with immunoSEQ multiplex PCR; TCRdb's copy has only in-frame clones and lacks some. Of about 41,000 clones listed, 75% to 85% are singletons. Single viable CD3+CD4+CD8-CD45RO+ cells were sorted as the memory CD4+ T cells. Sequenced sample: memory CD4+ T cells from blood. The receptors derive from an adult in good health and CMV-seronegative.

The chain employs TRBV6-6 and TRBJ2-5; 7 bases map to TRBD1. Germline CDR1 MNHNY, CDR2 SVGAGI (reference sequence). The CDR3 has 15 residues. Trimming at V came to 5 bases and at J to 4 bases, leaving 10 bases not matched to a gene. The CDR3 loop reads CASSIQTGTRETQYF. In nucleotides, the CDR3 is TGTGCCAGCAGTATTCAGACAGGGACCAGAGAGACCCAGTACTTC.

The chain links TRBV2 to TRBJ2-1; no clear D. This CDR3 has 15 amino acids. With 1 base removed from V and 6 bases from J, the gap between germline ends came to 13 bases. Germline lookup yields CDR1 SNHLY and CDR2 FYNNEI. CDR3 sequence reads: CASSEGVGPLNEQFF. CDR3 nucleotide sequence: TGTGCCAGCAGTGAAGGCGTAGGTCCCCTCAATGAGCAGTTCTTC.

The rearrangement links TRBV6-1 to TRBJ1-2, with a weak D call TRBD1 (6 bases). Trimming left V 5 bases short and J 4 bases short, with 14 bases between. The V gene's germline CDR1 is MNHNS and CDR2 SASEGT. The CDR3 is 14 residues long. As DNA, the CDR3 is TGTGCCAGCAGTACCCGCCAGGGGAGCTATGGCTACACCTTC. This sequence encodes CASSTRQGSYGYTF.

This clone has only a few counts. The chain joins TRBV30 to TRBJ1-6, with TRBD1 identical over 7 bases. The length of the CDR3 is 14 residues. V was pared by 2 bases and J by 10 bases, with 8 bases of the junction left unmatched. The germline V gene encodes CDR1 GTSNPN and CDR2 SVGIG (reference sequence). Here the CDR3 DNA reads TGTGCCTGGAGTTCAGGGGGGGGCCGGTCACCCCTCCACTTT. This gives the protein CAWSSGGGRSPLHF.

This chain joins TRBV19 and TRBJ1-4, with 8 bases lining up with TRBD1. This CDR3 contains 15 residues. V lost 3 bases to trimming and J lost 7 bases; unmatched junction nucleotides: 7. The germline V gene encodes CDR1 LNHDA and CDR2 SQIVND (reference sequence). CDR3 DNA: TGTGCCAGTAGTATTCGGGACAGGAGCCTTGAAAAACTGTTTTTT. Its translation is CASSIRDRSLEKLFF.

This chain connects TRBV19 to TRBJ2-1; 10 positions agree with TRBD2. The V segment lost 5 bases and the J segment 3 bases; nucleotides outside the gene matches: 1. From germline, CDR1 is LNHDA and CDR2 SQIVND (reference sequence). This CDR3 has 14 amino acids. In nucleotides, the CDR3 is TGTGCCAGTAGTGGGACTAGCGACTACAATGAGCAGTTCTTC. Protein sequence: CASSGTSDYNEQFF.

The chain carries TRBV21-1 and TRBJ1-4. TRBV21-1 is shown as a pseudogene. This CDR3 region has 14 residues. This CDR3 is CASSNFRGEEKLFF. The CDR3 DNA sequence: TGTGCCAGCAGCAATTTCCGGGGGGAAGAAAAACTGTTTTTT.

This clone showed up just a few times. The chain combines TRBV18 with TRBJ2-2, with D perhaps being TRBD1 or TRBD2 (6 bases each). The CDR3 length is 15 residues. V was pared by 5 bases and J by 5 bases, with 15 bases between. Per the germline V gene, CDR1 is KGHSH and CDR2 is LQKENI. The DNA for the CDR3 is TGTGCCAGCTCAGCGCGACAGGCGGGGACCGGGGAGCTGTTTTTT. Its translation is CASSARQAGTGELFF.

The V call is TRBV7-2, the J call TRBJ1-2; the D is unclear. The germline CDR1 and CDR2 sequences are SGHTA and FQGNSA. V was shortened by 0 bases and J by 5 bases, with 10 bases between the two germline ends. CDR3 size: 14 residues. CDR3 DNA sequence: TGTGCCAGCAGCTTAGCCTCAGACACTTATGGCTACACCTTC. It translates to CASSLASDTYGYTF.

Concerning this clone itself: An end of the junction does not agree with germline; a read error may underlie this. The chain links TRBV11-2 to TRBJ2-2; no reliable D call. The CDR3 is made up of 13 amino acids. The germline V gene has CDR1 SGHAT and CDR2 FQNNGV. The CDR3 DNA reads TGTGCCAGCAGGTTAGCCGGCACCGGGGAGCTGTTTTTT. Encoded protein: CASRLAGTGELFF.

The CDR3 loop reads CASSSDGGQIDTQYF. CDR3 DNA sequence: TGTGCCAGCAGCTCTGACGGGGGGCAGATAGATACGCAGTATTTT. This chain connects TRBV7-6 to TRBJ2-3; the D gene is possibly TRBD2 (7 bases). This CDR3 is 15 amino acids long. V gave up 4 bases and J gave up 5 bases, with 16 bases separating them. Germline assignment: CDR1 SGHVS and CDR2 FNYEAQ.

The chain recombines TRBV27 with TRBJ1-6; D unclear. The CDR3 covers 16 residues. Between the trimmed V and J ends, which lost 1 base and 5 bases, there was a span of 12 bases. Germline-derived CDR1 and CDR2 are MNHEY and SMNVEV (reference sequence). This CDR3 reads CASSLYWPNHNSPLHF. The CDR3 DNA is TGTGCCAGCAGTTTATACTGGCCCAATCATAATTCACCCCTCCACTTT.

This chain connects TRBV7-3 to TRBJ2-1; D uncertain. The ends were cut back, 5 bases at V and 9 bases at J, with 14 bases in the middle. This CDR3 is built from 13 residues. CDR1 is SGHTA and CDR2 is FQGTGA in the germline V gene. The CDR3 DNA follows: TGTGCCAGCAGCCCTACGAGGAGAGGTGAGCAGTTCTTC. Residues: CASSPTRRGEQFF. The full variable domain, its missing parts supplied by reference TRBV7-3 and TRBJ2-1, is GAGVSQTPSNKVTEKGKYVELRCDPISGHTALYWYRQSLGQGPEFLIYFQGTGAADDSGLPNDRFFAVRPEGSVSTLKIQRTERGDSAVYLCASSPTRRGEQFFGPGTRLTVL.

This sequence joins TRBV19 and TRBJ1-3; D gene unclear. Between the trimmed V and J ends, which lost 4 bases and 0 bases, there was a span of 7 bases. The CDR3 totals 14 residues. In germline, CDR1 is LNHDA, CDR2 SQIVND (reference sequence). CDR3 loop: CASSRGGSGNTIYF. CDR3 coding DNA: TGTGCCAGTAGTAGAGGCGGCTCTGGAAACACCATATATTTT.

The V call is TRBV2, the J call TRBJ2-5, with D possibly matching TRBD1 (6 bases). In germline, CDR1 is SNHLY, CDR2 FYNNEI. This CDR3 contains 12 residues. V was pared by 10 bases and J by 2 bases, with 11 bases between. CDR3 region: CAIEDRQETQYF. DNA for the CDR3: TGTGCCATCGAGGACAGACAAGAGACCCAGTACTTC.

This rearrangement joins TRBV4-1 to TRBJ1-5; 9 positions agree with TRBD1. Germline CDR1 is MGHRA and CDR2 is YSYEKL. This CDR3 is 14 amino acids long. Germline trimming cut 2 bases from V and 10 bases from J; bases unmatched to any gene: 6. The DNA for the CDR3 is TGCGCCAGCAGCCAACAGACAGGGGGTCGCCCCCAGCATTTT. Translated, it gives CASSQQTGGRPQHF.

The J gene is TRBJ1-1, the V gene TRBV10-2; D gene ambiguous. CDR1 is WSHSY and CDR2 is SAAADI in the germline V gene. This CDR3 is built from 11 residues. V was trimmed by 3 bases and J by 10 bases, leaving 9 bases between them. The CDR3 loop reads CASSEEERAFF. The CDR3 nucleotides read TGCGCCAGCAGTGAAGAGGAACGAGCTTTCTTT.

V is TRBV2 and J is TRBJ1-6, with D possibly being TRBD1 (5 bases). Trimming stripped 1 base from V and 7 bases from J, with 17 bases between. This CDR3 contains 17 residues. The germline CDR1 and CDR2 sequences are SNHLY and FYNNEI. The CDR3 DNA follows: TGTGCCAGCAGTGAAGGGGGCGGAGGCACCTTCAATTCACCCCTCCACTTT. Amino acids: CASSEGGGGTFNSPLHF.

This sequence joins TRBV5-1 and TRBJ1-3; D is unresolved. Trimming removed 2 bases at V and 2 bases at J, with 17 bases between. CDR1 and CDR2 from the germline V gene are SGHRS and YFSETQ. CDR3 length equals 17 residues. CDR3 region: CASSLYPGVLAGNTIYF. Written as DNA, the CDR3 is TGCGCCAGCAGCTTATACCCTGGGGTTTTGGCTGGAAACACCATATATTTT.

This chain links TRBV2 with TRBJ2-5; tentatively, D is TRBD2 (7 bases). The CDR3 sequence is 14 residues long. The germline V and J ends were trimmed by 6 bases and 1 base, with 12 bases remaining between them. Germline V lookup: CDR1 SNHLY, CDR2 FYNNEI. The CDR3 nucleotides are TGTGCCAGCAGAAGGGGGGGGGCCCAAGAGACCCAGTACTTC. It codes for CASRRGGAQETQYF.

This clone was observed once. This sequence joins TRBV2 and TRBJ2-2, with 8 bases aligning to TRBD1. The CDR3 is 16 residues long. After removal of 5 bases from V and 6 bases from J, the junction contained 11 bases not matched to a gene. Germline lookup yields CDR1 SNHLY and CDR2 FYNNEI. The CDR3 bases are TGTGCCAGCAGTACAAGTAGGCGACAGGGGTCCGGGGAGCTGTTTTTT. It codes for CASSTSRRQGSGELFF.

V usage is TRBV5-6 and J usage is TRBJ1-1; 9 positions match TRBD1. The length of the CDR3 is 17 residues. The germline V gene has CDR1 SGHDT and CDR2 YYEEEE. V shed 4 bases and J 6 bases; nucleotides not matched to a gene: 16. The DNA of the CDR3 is TGTGCCAGCAGCCCCCGGGACAGGGATCCGGGGAGGGCTGAAGCTTTCTTT. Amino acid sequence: CASSPRDRDPGRAEAFF.